This T cell receptor (beta chain) was profiled in a study of blood T cells in healthy people across ages. Regarding the study as a whole: Donor CMV infection status was unknown, possibly confounding age-related changes in expanded clonotypes.

This clonotype is a singleton in its sample. Its antigen is undetermined. CDR3 length: 15 residues. From germline, CDR1 is WNHNN and CDR2 SYGVQD (reference sequence). The authors ran a second PCR of about 7 to 12 cycles using a sample-barcoded 5' primer and a J-beta primer mix. In TCRdb, the 5' RACE reads were re-called with MiXCR into one record per CDR3 protein. Of hundreds of thousands of distinct CDR3 sequences in the sample, nearly 60% are singletons; the top ten hold about 20%. Sequencing input: blood. The sequence was collected from a man aged 25-45 years in good health. The genes are TRBV10-1 and TRBJ2-5, with 8 bases fitting TRBD1. Judging by the DNA end, TRBJ2-7 fits better; the J call may be wrong. The chain's CDR3 is CASSETGTGHYEQYF. In DNA, the CDR3 is TGCGCCAGCAGTGAGACCGGGACAGGACACTACGAGCAGTACTTC.